The 32 T cell receptor beta chains given below trace back to one sample, sequenced in a study of blood T cell repertoires in COVID-19. Measured with immunoSEQ multiplex PCR; TCRdb has only the in-frame clones, and not every one. Among roughly 140,000 clones listed, 70% to 90% were seen once. The sample comprised peripheral blood. Receptors were obtained from a woman in her sixties or seventies with COVID-19, enrolled during active disease.

This chain joins TRBV7-2 and TRBJ2-3; tentative D call: TRBD1 (5 bases). CDR1 and CDR2 (germline): SGHTA, FQGNSA. The CDR3 runs 13 residues. V lost 7 bases and J lost 3, with 11 bases in between. The CDR3 nucleotides read TGTGCCAGCACCTTCCAGGGAACAGATACGCAGTATTTT. This gives the protein CASTFQGTDTQYF.

This rearrangement joins TRBV25-1 to TRBJ2-1, with 13 bases aligning to TRBD2. The CDR3 covers 15 residues. Trimming at V came to 5 bases and at J to 6 bases, leaving 4 bases not matched to a gene. The germline CDR1 and CDR2 sequences are MGHDK and SYGVNS. The CDR3 loop reads CASSRGTSGANEQFF. The CDR3 coding sequence is TGTGCCAGCAGTCGCGGGACTAGCGGGGCCAATGAGCAGTTCTTC.

The chain combines TRBV7-9 with TRBJ2-1; possible D gene TRBD2, 5 bases. Trimming left V 11 bases short and J 0 bases short, with 23 bases between. Germline V lookup: CDR1 SEHNR, CDR2 FQNEAQ (reference sequence). This CDR3 has 17 amino acids. CDR3 DNA: TGTGCCCACGGGGAGTCAGAGCGAATTTCCTCCTACAATGAGCAGTTCTTC. Residues: CAHGESERISSYNEQFF.

This chain connects TRBV27 to TRBJ2-5; the D gene is possibly TRBD2 (6 bases). V lost 4 bases to trimming and J lost 5 bases, with 17 bases between them. The CDR3 is made up of 15 amino acids. From germline, CDR1 is MNHEY and CDR2 SMNVEV (reference sequence). CDR3 coding DNA: TGTGCCAGCAGTTGGGGGGTAGGGCCTTGGGAGACCCAGTACTTC. Translation gives CASSWGVGPWETQYF.

CDR3 region: CASSWGQGNTEAFF. DNA for the CDR3: TGTGCCAGCAGCTGGGGACAGGGGAACACTGAAGCTTTCTTT. The chain carries TRBV5-4 and TRBJ1-1; 9 bases fit TRBD1. The ends lost 3 bases at V and 1 base at J; junction bases unmatched: 1. Germline loops: CDR1 SGHNT, CDR2 YYREEE (reference sequence). The CDR3 spans 14 residues.

This rearrangement joins TRBV9 to TRBJ1-6, with TRBD1 matching 7 bases. The CDR3 sequence is 17 residues long. V trimming: 4 bases; J trimming: 0 bases; junction bases outside the gene matches: 7. The germline CDR1 and CDR2 sequences are SGDLS and YYNGEE. The CDR3: CASSSNRDSSYNSPLHF. The CDR3 DNA follows: TGTGCCAGCAGCTCCAACCGGGACAGCTCCTATAATTCACCCCTCCACTTT. The whole variable domain, remainder taken from reference TRBV9 and TRBJ1-6, is DSGVTQTPKHLITATGQRVTLRCSPRSGDLSVYWYQQSLDQGLQFLIQYYNGEERAKGNILERFSAQQFPDLHSELNLSSLELGDSALYFCASSSNRDSSYNSPLHFGNGTRLTVT.

This chain joins TRBV19 and TRBJ2-7, with 12 nucleotides matching TRBD1. After removal of 3 bases from V and 6 bases from J, the junction contained 6 bases not matched to a gene. The germline V gene has CDR1 LNHDA and CDR2 SQIVND (reference sequence). CDR3 length equals 15 residues. The DNA for the CDR3 is TGTGCCAGTAGTATCCCGGGACAGGGGGCTAGCGAGCAGTACTTC. Amino acid sequence: CASSIPGQGASEQYF.

The V and J genes are TRBV2 and TRBJ1-1; perhaps TRBD1 as D (5 bases). Germline V CDR1 and CDR2: SNHLY, FYNNEI. CDR3 size: 14 residues. With 9 bases removed from V and 1 base from J, the gap between germline ends came to 15 bases. The CDR3 sequence: CASTTLRANTEAFF. The DNA of the CDR3 is TGTGCCAGTACGACCCTCAGGGCGAACACTGAAGCTTTCTTT. Supplemented by reference TRBV2 and TRBJ1-1, the full variable domain reads EPEVTQTPSHQVTQMGQEVILRCVPISNHLYFYWYRQILGQKVEFLVSFYNNEISEKSEIFDDQFSVERPDGSNFTLKIRSTKLEDSAMYFCASTTLRANTEAFFGQGTRLTVV.

The chain carries TRBV7-2 and TRBJ2-7; 9 nucleotides align to TRBD2. The V gene end was trimmed by 5 bases and the J gene end by 0 bases; junction bases not matched to a gene: 11. Germline V gives CDR1 SGHTA, CDR2 FQGNSA. This CDR3 has 17 amino acids. CDR3: CASSLTPWRGGSYEQYF. The CDR3 nucleotides read TGTGCCAGCAGCCTAACCCCTTGGCGGGGGGGCTCCTACGAGCAGTACTTC.

Only a few counts were recorded for this clone. The genes are TRBV7-9 and TRBJ1-3, with TRBD1 as a possible D gene (5 bases). The CDR3 loop spans 16 amino acids. In germline, CDR1 is SEHNR, CDR2 FQNEAQ (reference sequence). Trimming took 1 base from V and 0 from J, leaving 10 bases between them. For the CDR3, the DNA is TGTGCCAGCAGCTTAGTTCCAGGGAACTCTGGAAACACCATATATTTT. It is translated as CASSLVPGNSGNTIYF.

V is TRBV27 and J is TRBJ2-3; TRBD2 aligns across 12 bases. This CDR3 has 16 amino acids. V was clipped by 5 bases and J by 1 base; unmatched bases: 4. The germline V gene encodes CDR1 MNHEY and CDR2 SMNVEV (reference sequence). The CDR3, as DNA: TGTGCCAGCAGTCCAAGGACTAGCGGGGGCACAGATACGCAGTATTTT. Amino acid sequence: CASSPRTSGGTDTQYF.

This clone was seen just once. The V gene is TRBV5-1, the J gene TRBJ2-2, with 7 bases fitting TRBD1. There are 16 residues in the CDR3. The ends lost 2 bases at V and 2 bases at J; junction bases unmatched: 6. Per the germline V gene, CDR1 is SGHRS and CDR2 is YFSETQ. CDR3 region: CASSLGTGDNTGELFF. As DNA, the CDR3 is TGCGCCAGCAGCTTAGGTACAGGGGATAACACCGGGGAGCTGTTTTTT.

J is TRBJ2-1 and V is TRBV7-3; 9 positions agree with TRBD2. The trim removed 6 bases at V and 0 bases at J, leaving 3 bases unmatched. Germline assignment: CDR1 SGHTA and CDR2 FQGTGA. This CDR3 spans 15 amino acids. The CDR3 sequence: CASRSSGGSYNEQFF. CDR3 coding DNA: TGTGCCAGCAGAAGTAGCGGGGGCTCCTACAATGAGCAGTTCTTC.

This chain joins TRBV5-1 and TRBJ2-7, with 10 bases aligning to TRBD1. The CDR3 extends over 14 amino acids. Trimming cost V 4 bases and J 3 bases; bases outside gene matches: 4. Germline-derived CDR1 and CDR2 are SGHRS and YFSETQ. The CDR3 DNA follows: TGCGCCAGCAGCCGTGGGACAGGGGACTACGAGCAGTACTTC. It specifies CASSRGTGDYEQYF.

CDR3 nucleotides: TGTGCCAGCAGCCCCCGGGACAGGGTTTTTTACGAGCAGTACTTC. Translated: CASSPRDRVFYEQYF. The rearrangement uses TRBV5-8 and TRBJ2-7; 9 bases agree with TRBD1. The CDR3 is 15 residues long. With 4 bases clipped from V and 4 bases from J, the junction kept 9 bases outside the gene matches. CDR1 is SGHTS, CDR2 YDEGEE, per germline.

This chain links TRBV4-1 with TRBJ1-2; 8 nucleotides align to TRBD1. The V gene's germline CDR1 is MGHRA and CDR2 YSYEKL. The CDR3 is 15 amino acids. Germline trimming cut 3 bases from V and 2 bases from J; bases unmatched to any gene: 5. CDR3 nucleotides: TGCGCCAGCAGCCATGGACAGGGAGGGAACTATGGCTACACCTTC. This gives the protein CASSHGQGGNYGYTF.

The chain couples TRBV27 to TRBJ1-1; D possibly corresponds to TRBD1 (5 bases). The V end lost 3 bases, the J end lost 1 base, and 12 bases lay between the germline ends. Germline values: CDR1 MNHEY, CDR2 SMNVEV (reference sequence). This CDR3 has 15 residues. CDR3 region: CASSLGGPSNTEAFF. Written as DNA, the CDR3 is TGTGCCAGCAGTTTGGGGGGACCGTCGAACACTGAAGCTTTCTTT.

The genes are TRBV29-1 and TRBJ2-3, with 8 bases identical to TRBD1. This CDR3 is built from 15 residues. V dropped 4 bases and J dropped 0; count of bases not matched to a gene: 6. The germline V gene encodes CDR1 SQVTM and CDR2 ANQGSEA. The CDR3 DNA sequence: TGCAGCGTTGGGGCAGGGGGCTTTAGCACAGATACGCAGTATTTT. This sequence encodes CSVGAGGFSTDTQYF.

This chain joins TRBV4-1 and TRBJ1-6; a possible D gene is TRBD1 (5 bases). V was trimmed by 5 bases and J by 6 bases, leaving 8 bases between them. The CDR3 sequence is 13 residues long. Germline values: CDR1 MGHRA, CDR2 YSYEKL. CDR3 sequence reads: CASSVGGNSPLHF. In DNA, the CDR3 is TGCGCCAGCAGCGTGGGGGGTAATTCACCCCTCCACTTT.

About this clone: Germline is not matched at one junction end, which may reflect a read error. The gene calls are TRBV7-7 and TRBJ2-7; TRBD1 matches at 8 bases. The CDR3 consists of 14 residues. In germline, CDR1 is SSHAT, CDR2 FNYEAQ (reference sequence). CDR3 nucleotide sequence: TGTGCTAGCAGCTTAACACAGGGGGCCTACGAGCAGTACTTC. Translating it yields CASSLTQGAYEQYF.

The rearrangement joins TRBV11-2 to TRBJ1-1; D is possibly TRBD1 (6 bases). The CDR3 has 14 residues. Trimming removed 5 bases at V and 1 base at J, with 11 bases between. Looked up from germline, CDR1 is SGHAT and CDR2 is FQNNGV. Written as DNA, the CDR3 is TGTGCCAGCAGCATCGGACAGTCGAACACTGAAGCTTTCTTT. This translates into CASSIGQSNTEAFF.

The chain uses TRBV7-2 and TRBJ1-2; the match to TRBD1 covers 12 bases. V lost 2 bases and J lost 3; bases outside the gene matches: 7. Germline loops: CDR1 SGHTA, CDR2 FQGNSA. The CDR3 has 17 amino acids. CDR3 residues: CASSLFGTGGGDYGYTF. The CDR3 DNA sequence: TGTGCCAGCAGCTTATTTGGGACAGGGGGCGGGGACTATGGCTACACCTTC. Full variable domain (remainder filled in from reference TRBV7-2 and TRBJ1-2): GAGVSQSPSNKVTEKGKDVELRCDPISGHTALYWYRQSLGQGLEFLIYFQGNSAPDKSGLPSDRFSAERTGGSVSTLTIQRTQQEDSAVYLCASSLFGTGGGDYGYTFGSGTRLTVV.

V usage is TRBV19 and J usage is TRBJ2-2; TRBD1 agrees at 7 bases. Germline CDR1 reads LNHDA; CDR2 reads SQIVND (reference sequence). The V gene end was trimmed by 5 bases and the J gene end by 7 bases; junction bases not matched to a gene: 10. This CDR3 is built from 15 residues. The CDR3 DNA follows: TGTGCCAGTAGTGACCAAGACAGGGTTGGCGGGGAGCTGTTTTTT. Translated, it gives CASSDQDRVGGELFF.

The chain joins TRBV27 to TRBJ1-2; possibly TRBD1 for D (6 bases). CDR3 size: 17 residues. Germline V gene lookup returns CDR1 MNHEY and CDR2 SMNVEV (reference sequence). V was shortened by 4 bases and J by 4 bases, with 22 bases between the two germline ends. The CDR3 is CASSSHPTGTTSYGYTF. The CDR3 DNA reads as TGTGCCAGCAGTTCCCATCCCACAGGGACGACCTCCTATGGCTACACCTTC.

The sample holds one count of this clone. V usage is TRBV5-1 and J usage is TRBJ1-4, with TRBD1 matching over 8 bases. Germline CDR1 and CDR2: SGHRS and YFSETQ. V lost 4 bases, J lost 6 bases, and 5 bases stayed unmatched. The CDR3 contains 14 residues. In nucleotides, the CDR3 is TGCGCCAGCAGCCCGGACAGGGAGGATGAAAAACTGTTTTTT. Translation: CASSPDREDEKLFF.

J is TRBJ2-3 and V is TRBV7-2; D unresolved. Trimming stripped 3 bases from V and 1 base from J, with 8 bases between. The V gene's germline CDR1 is SGHTA and CDR2 FQGNSA. The CDR3 runs to 14 residues. The CDR3 spells CASSFPTGTDTQYF. The CDR3 DNA sequence: TGTGCCAGCAGCTTCCCGACTGGCACAGATACGCAGTATTTT.

About this clone itself: The junction does not match germline at one end; this may be a read error. The chain employs TRBV11-2 and TRBJ2-7; tentatively, D is TRBD1 (5 bases). CDR1 is SGHAT, CDR2 FQNNGV, per germline. This CDR3 spans 15 amino acids. CDR3 region: CASSLVRTLSHEQYF. The CDR3 DNA follows: TGTGCCAGCAGCTTAGTAAGGACACTCTCCCACGAGCAGTACTTC.

This chain uses TRBV7-2 with TRBJ2-3, with 13 bases lining up with TRBD2. The V gene's germline CDR1 is SGHTA and CDR2 FQGNSA. Germline trimming cut 4 bases from V and 9 bases from J; bases unmatched to any gene: 4. The CDR3 totals 14 residues. The CDR3 coding sequence is TGTGCCAGCAGCTCGATGACTAGCGGGGGGACGCAGTATTTT. Residues: CASSSMTSGGTQYF.

This clone has only a few counts. This chain links TRBV7-6 with TRBJ2-5; tentative D call: TRBD2 (6 bases). The V and J ends lost 2 bases and 1 base respectively, with 14 bases between them. CDR1 is SGHVS, CDR2 FNYEAQ, per germline. CDR3 length: 16 amino acids. CDR3 residues: CASSLSAIGGQETQYF. In DNA form, the CDR3 reads TGTGCCAGCAGCTTAAGCGCTATCGGGGGCCAAGAGACCCAGTACTTC.

The chain is built from TRBV6-5 and TRBJ1-2, with TRBD1 identical over 8 bases. The junction had 6 bases not matched to a gene; V was cut back by 7 bases and J by 5 bases. Looked up from germline, CDR1 is MNHEY and CDR2 is SVGAGI. CDR3 size: 13 residues. The CDR3 region has the DNA TGTGCCAGCACCCGGACAGGGCATTATGGCTACACCTTC. Translated, it gives CASTRTGHYGYTF.

The chain uses TRBV5-6 and TRBJ2-3; maybe TRBD2 (5 bases). The CDR3 has 12 residues. From germline, CDR1 is SGHDT and CDR2 YYEEEE. Trimming cost V 4 bases and J 6 bases, with 9 bases left between them. CDR3 region: CASSLPGDTQYF. The DNA for the CDR3 is TGTGCCAGCAGCCTGCCGGGGGATACGCAGTATTTT.

V gene TRBV5-4 combines with J gene TRBJ1-1; a possible D gene is TRBD1 (5 bases). The CDR3 covers 14 residues. Germline CDR1 is SGHNT and CDR2 is YYREEE (reference sequence). The germline V and J ends were trimmed by 4 bases and 1 base, with 11 bases remaining between them. The CDR3 loop reads CASSTRGGNTEAFF. As DNA, the CDR3 is TGTGCCAGCAGCACCCGGGGGGGGAACACTGAAGCTTTCTTT.